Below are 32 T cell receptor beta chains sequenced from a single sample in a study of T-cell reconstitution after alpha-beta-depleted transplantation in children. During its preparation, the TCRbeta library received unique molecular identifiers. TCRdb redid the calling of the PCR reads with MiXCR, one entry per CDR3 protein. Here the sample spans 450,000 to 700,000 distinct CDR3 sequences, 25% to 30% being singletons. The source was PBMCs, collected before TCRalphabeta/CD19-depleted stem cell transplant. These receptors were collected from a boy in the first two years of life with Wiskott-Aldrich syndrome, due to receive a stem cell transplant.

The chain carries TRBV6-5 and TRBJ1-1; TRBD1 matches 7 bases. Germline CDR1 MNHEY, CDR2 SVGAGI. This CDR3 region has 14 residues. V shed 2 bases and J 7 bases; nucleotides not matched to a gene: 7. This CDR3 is CASSYMGRQGEAFF. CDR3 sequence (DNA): TGTGCCAGCAGTTACATGGGCCGACAGGGTGAAGCTTTCTTT.

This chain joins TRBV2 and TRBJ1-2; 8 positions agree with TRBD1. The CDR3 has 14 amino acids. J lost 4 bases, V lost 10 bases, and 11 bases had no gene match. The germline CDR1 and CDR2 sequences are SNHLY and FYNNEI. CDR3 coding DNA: TGTGCCACCTCACCTGGACAGGGACTCTATGGCTACACCTTC. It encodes CATSPGQGLYGYTF.

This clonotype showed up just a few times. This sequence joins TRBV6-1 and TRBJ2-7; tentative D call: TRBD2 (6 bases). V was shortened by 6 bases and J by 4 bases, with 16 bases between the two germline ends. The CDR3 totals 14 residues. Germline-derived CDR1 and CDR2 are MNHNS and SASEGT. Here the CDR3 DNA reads TGTGCCAGCAGCTTCCGGGGGTTCTCATACGAGCAGTACTTC. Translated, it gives CASSFRGFSYEQYF.

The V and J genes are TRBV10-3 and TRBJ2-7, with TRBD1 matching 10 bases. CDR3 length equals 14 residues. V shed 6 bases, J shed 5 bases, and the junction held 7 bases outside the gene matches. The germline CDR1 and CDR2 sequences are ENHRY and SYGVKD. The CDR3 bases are TGTGCCATCAGGGGACAGGGGACCAAGGACGAGCAGTACTTC. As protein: CAIRGQGTKDEQYF.

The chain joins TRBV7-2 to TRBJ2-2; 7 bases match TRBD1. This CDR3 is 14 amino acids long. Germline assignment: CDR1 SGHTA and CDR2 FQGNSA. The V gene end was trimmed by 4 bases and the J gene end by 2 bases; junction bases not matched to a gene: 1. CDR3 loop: CASSWDSNTGELFF. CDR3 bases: TGTGCCAGCAGCTGGGACAGCAACACCGGGGAGCTGTTTTTT. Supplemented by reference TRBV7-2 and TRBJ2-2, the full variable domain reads GAGVSQSPSNKVTEKGKDVELRCDPISGHTALYWYRQSLGQGLEFLIYFQGNSAPDKSGLPSDRFSAERTGGSVSTLTIQRTQQEDSAVYLCASSWDSNTGELFFGEGSRLTVL.

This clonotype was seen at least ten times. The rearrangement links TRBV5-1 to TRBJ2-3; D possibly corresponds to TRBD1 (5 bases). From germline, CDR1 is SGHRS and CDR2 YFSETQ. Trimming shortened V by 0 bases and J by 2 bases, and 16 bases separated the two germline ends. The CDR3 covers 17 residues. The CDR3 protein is CASSLVRQMGITDTQYF. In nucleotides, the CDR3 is TGCGCCAGCAGCTTGGTTCGACAGATGGGGATCACAGATACGCAGTATTTT.

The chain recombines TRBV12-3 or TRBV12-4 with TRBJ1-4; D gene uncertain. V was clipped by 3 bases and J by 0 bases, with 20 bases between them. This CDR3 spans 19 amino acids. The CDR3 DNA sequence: TGTGCCAGCAGTTTTATCTGCGGGTCGGGCCTCGCAACTAATGAAAAACTGTTTTTT. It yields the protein CASSFICGSGLATNEKLFF.

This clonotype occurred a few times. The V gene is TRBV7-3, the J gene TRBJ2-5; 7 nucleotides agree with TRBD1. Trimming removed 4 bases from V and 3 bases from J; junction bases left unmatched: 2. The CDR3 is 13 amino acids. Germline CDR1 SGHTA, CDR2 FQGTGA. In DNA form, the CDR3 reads TGTGCCAGCAGCTCGGGACAGAAAGAGACCCAGTACTTC. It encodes CASSSGQKETQYF.

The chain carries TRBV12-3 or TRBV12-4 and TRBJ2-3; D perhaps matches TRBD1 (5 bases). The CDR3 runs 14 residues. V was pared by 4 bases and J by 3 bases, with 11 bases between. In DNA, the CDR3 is TGTGCCAGCAGTTCCAGGGTTGATACAGATACGCAGTATTTT. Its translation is CASSSRVDTDTQYF.

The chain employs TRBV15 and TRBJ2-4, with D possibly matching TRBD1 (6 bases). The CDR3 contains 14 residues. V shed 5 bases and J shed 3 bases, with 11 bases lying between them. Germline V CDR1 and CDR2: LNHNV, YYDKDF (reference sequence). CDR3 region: CATSPGQNKNIQYF. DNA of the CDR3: TGTGCCACCAGCCCAGGACAGAACAAAAACATTCAGTACTTC.

The CDR3 is CSARDLRLAGGHTGELFF. CDR3 bases: TGCAGTGCTAGAGATCTTAGGCTAGCGGGAGGGCACACCGGGGAGCTGTTTTTT. The chain joins TRBV20-1 to TRBJ2-2; 12 bases fit TRBD2. The germline CDR1 and CDR2 sequences are DFQATT and SNEGSKA (reference sequence). The CDR3 is made up of 18 amino acids. J lost 3 bases, V lost 0 bases, and 8 bases had no gene match.

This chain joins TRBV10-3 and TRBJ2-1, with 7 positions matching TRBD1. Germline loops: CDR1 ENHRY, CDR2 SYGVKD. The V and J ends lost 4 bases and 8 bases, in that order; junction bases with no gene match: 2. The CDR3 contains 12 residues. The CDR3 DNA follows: TGTGCCATCAGTGGACAGGGCTATGAGCAGTTCTTC. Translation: CAISGQGYEQFF.

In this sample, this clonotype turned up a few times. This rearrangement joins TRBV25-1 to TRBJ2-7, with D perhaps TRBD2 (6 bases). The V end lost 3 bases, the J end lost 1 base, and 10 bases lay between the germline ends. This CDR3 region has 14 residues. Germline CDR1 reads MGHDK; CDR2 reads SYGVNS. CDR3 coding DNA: TGTGCCAGCAGTGACCTAGCGTCATCCTACGAGCAGTACTTC. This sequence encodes CASSDLASSYEQYF.

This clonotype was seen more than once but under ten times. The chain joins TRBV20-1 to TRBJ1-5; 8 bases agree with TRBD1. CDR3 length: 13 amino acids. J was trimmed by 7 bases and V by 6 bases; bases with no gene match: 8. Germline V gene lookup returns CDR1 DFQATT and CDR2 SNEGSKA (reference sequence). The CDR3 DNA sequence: TGCAGTGCCGACAGGGGAGGAGGACAGCCCCAGCATTTT. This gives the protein CSADRGGGQPQHF.

The CDR3 DNA follows: TGTGCCATCAGTGAATCAGGGAGGCCTCGGTTCGATGAGCAGTTCTTC. This encodes CAISESGRPRFDEQFF. The J gene is TRBJ2-1, the V gene TRBV10-3; possibly TRBD2 for D (6 bases). Germline V gene lookup returns CDR1 ENHRY and CDR2 SYGVKD. Trimming took off 3 bases at V and 8 bases at J, with 20 bases between the two ends. The CDR3 covers 16 residues.

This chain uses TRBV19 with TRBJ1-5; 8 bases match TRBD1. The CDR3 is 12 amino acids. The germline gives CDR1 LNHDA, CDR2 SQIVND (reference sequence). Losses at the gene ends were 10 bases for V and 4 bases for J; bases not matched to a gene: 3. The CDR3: CAIGQGNQPQHF. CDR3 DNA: TGTGCCATCGGACAGGGAAATCAGCCCCAGCATTTT. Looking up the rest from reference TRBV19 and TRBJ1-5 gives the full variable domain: DGGITQSPKYLFRKEGQNVTLSCEQNLNHDAMYWYRQDPGQGLRLIYYSQIVNDFQKGDIAEGYSVSREKKESFPLTVTSAQKNPTAFYLCAIGQGNQPQHFGDGTRLSIL.

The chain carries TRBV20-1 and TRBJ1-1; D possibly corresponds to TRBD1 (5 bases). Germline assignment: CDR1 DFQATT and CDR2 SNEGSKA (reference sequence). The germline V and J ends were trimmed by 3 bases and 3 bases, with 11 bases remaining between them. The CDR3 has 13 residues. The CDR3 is CSASKGGDTEAFF. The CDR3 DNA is TGCAGTGCTAGTAAGGGAGGGGACACTGAAGCTTTCTTT.

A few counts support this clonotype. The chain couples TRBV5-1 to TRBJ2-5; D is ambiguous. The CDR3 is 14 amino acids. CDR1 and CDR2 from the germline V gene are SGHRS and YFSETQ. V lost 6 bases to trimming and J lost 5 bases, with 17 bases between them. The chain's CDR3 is CASTAGVARETQYF. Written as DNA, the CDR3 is TGCGCCAGCACGGCTGGGGTGGCCCGGGAGACCCAGTACTTC.

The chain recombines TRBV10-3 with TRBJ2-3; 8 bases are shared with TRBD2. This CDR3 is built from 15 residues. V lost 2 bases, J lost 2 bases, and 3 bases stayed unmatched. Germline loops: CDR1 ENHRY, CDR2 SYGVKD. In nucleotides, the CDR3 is TGTGCCATCAGTGAGGTAGCGGGGACCACAGATACGCAGTATTTT. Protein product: CAISEVAGTTDTQYF.

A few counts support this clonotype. CDR3 DNA: TGTGCCATCAGTGACTACGACCGGGGGGAGCTGTTTTTT. It is translated as CAISDYDRGELFF. The J gene is TRBJ2-2, the V gene TRBV10-3; no clear D gene. V lost 3 bases and J lost 8, with 10 bases in between. The CDR3 sequence is 13 residues long. From germline, CDR1 is ENHRY and CDR2 SYGVKD.

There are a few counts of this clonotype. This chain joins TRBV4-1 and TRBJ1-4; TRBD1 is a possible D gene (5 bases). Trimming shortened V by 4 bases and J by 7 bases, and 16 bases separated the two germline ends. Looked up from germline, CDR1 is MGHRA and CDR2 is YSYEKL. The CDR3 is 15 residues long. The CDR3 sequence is CASSPLRGAGEKLFF. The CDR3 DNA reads TGCGCCAGCAGCCCACTCCGTGGGGCCGGTGAAAAACTGTTTTTT.

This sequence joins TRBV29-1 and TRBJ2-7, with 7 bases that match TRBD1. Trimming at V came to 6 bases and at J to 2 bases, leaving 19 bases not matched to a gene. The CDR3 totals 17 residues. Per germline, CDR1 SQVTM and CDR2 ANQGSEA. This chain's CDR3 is CSVSLGPRLGTAYEQYF. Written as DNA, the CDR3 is TGCAGCGTCTCCCTCGGCCCACGACTCGGGACAGCCTACGAGCAGTACTTC.

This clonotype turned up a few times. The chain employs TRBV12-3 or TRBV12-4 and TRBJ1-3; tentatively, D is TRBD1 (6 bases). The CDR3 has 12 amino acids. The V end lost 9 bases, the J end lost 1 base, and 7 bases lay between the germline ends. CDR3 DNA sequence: TGTGCCAGTACAGGGTCTGGAAACACCATATATTTT. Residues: CASTGSGNTIYF.

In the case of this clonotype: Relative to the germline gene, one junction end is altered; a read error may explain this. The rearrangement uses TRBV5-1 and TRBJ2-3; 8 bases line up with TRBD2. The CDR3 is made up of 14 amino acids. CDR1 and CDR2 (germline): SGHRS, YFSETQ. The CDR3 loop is CARSFVAGTDTQYF. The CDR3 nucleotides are TGCGCCCGCAGCTTCGTAGCGGGGACAGATACGCAGTATTTT.

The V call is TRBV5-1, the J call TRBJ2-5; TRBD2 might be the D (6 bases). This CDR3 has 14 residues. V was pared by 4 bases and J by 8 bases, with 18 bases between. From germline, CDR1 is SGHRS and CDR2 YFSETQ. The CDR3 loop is CASSPGLTKRTQYF. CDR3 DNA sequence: TGCGCCAGCAGCCCGGGACTGACGAAGAGAACCCAGTACTTC.

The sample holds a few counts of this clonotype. The chain's CDR3 is CASSERRTLTGNEQFF. Here the CDR3 DNA reads TGTGCCAGCAGTGAACGGAGGACCTTGACCGGCAATGAGCAGTTCTTC. The chain links TRBV2 to TRBJ2-1; perhaps TRBD2 as D (5 bases). CDR1 is SNHLY and CDR2 is FYNNEI in the germline V gene. V lost 2 bases, J lost 6 bases, and 17 bases lay in between. The CDR3 runs to 16 residues.

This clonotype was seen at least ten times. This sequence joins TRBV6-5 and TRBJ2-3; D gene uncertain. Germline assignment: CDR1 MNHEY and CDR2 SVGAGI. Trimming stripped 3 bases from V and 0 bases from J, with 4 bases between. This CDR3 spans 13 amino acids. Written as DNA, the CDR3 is TGTGCCAGCAGTTATTCCAGCACAGATACGCAGTATTTT. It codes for CASSYSSTDTQYF.

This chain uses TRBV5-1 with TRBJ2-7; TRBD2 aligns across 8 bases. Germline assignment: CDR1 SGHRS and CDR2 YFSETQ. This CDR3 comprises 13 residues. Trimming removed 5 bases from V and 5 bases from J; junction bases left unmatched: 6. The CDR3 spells CASRQSGSDEQYF. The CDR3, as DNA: TGCGCCAGCAGGCAAAGCGGGAGTGACGAGCAGTACTTC. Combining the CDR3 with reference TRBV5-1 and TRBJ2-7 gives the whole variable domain KAGVTQTPRYLIKTRGQQVTLSCSPISGHRSVSWYQQTPGQGLQFLFEYFSETQRNKGNFPGRFSGRQFSNSRSEMNVSTLELGDSALYLCASRQSGSDEQYFGPGTRLTVT.

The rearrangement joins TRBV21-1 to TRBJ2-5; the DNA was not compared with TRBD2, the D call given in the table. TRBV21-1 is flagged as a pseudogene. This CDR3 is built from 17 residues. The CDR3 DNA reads TGTGCCAGCAGCCGTTTTTGTCCTAGCGGGAGGGAAGAGACCCAGTACTTC. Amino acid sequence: CASSRFCPSGREETQYF.

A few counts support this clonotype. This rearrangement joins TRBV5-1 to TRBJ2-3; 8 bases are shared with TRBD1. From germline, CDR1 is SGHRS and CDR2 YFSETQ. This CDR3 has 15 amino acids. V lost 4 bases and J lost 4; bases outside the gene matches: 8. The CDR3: CASSAQGAGADTQYF. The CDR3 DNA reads TGCGCCAGCAGCGCCCAGGGGGCCGGAGCAGATACGCAGTATTTT.

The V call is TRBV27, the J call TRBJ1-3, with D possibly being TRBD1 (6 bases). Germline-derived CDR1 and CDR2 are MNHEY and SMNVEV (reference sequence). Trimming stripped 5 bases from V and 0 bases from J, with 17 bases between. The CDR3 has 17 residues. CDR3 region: CASSPSIWGLSGNTIYF. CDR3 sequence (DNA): TGTGCCAGCAGTCCGAGTATCTGGGGGCTCTCTGGAAACACCATATATTTT.

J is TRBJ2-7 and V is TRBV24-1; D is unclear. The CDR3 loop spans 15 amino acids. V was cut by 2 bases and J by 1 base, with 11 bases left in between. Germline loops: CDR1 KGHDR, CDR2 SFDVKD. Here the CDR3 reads CATSDSLRFSYEQYF. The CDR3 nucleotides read TGTGCCACCAGTGATTCCTTGAGATTTTCCTACGAGCAGTACTTC.